Shown below are 18 T cell receptor beta chains from a single sample sequenced in a study of blood T cell repertoires in COVID-19. Libraries were prepared by immunoSEQ multiplex PCR; TCRdb keeps only in-frame clonotypes and omits some of them. This table has roughly 70,000 clones, about four fifths appearing once. Source material: peripheral blood. These receptors all come from a woman aged 55-69 years with acute or convalescent COVID-19.

The V call is TRBV9, the J call TRBJ2-5; weak D call: TRBD2 (5 bases). The germline gives CDR1 SGDLS, CDR2 YYNGEE. The CDR3 has 15 residues. Trimming shortened V by 4 bases and J by 1 base, and 14 bases separated the two germline ends. CDR3 protein: CASSPNGAVQETQYF. CDR3 DNA sequence: TGTGCCAGCAGCCCCAATGGAGCGGTCCAAGAGACCCAGTACTTC.

This chain connects TRBV4-1 to TRBJ1-2; 10 positions match TRBD1. V trimming: 2 bases; J trimming: 6 bases; junction bases outside the gene matches: 3. Germline CDR1 is MGHRA and CDR2 is YSYEKL. This CDR3 has 14 amino acids. The CDR3 protein is CASSQPDRGHGYTF. The CDR3 DNA follows: TGCGCCAGCAGCCAACCCGACAGGGGGCATGGCTACACCTTC.

The DNA for the CDR3 is TGTGCCAGCAGCCAAGTCGCGGGGCCGGGTCAGCCCCAGCATTTT. Translated, it gives CASSQVAGPGQPQHF. V usage is TRBV3-1 (or the pseudogene TRBV3-2) and J usage is TRBJ1-5; D possibly corresponds to TRBD1 (5 bases). Germline assignment: CDR1 LGHDT and CDR2 YNNKEL (reference sequence). With 1 base removed from V and 6 bases from J, the gap between germline ends came to 13 bases. This CDR3 has 15 amino acids.

This clone was observed a few times. V usage is TRBV28 and J usage is TRBJ2-1; D remains ambiguous. Trimming stripped 3 bases from V and 0 bases from J, with 21 bases between. This CDR3 contains 19 residues. Germline CDR1 and CDR2: MDHEN and SYDVKM. The DNA of the CDR3 is TGTGCCAGCAGTTTTCCCTCGACTGAGATTAGAAGCTCCTACAATGAGCAGTTCTTC. This encodes CASSFPSTEIRSSYNEQFF.

The chain has TRBV28 and TRBJ2-7, with 9 bases lining up with TRBD1. This CDR3 contains 18 residues. V lost 4 bases and J lost 0; bases outside the gene matches: 13. In germline, CDR1 is MDHEN, CDR2 SYDVKM. The DNA for the CDR3 is TGTGCCAGCAGTTCCGACATCGACAGGGGGAAGATCTCCTACGAGCAGTACTTC. It codes for CASSSDIDRGKISYEQYF.

This clone was detected only once. The chain couples TRBV3-1 (or the pseudogene TRBV3-2) to TRBJ2-3; 9 bases are a match to TRBD2. This CDR3 has 17 residues. Germline CDR1 is LGHDT and CDR2 is YNNKEL (reference sequence). Trimming removed 2 bases from V and 2 bases from J; junction bases left unmatched: 8. CDR3 protein: CASSQLQTSGYTDTQYF. The CDR3 nucleotides are TGTGCCAGCAGCCAACTTCAGACTAGCGGTTACACAGATACGCAGTATTTT.

V usage is TRBV6-2 or TRBV6-3 and J usage is TRBJ2-7; maybe TRBD1 (6 bases). Germline loops: CDR1 MNHEY, CDR2 SVGEGT. The CDR3 is 16 residues long. Trimming pared 5 bases from V and 3 bases from J, leaving 20 bases between. CDR3 DNA sequence: TGTGCCAGCAGTCTAGCCCCAGGGGCTGGGGTCTACGAGCAGTACTTC. This codes for CASSLAPGAGVYEQYF.

In this sample, this clone turned up a few times. This rearrangement joins TRBV6-5 to TRBJ1-5, with a weak D call TRBD1 (6 bases). The V gene lost 10 bases and the J gene lost 6 bases, with 19 bases spanning the gap. CDR3 size: 14 residues. Germline loops: CDR1 MNHEY, CDR2 SVGAGI. The DNA of the CDR3 is TGTGCCACCGAGACAGGCCTCAAGGGTCAGCCCCAGCATTTT. Translated, it gives CATETGLKGQPQHF.

The genes are TRBV14 and TRBJ2-4, with no clear D. CDR3 length: 13 amino acids. Germline V gene data show CDR1 as SGHDN and CDR2 as FVKESK. Trimming stripped 5 bases from V and 0 bases from J, with 5 bases between. CDR3 loop: CASSSLAKNIQYF. DNA of the CDR3: TGTGCCAGCAGCTCGTTAGCCAAAAACATTCAGTACTTC.

The chain couples TRBV27 to TRBJ2-7, with TRBD2 as a possible D gene (5 bases). The CDR3 runs 16 residues. Germline CDR1 MNHEY, CDR2 SMNVEV (reference sequence). Trimming removed 1 base at V and 3 bases at J, with 16 bases between. The CDR3 loop reads CASSLLEPSGGYEQYF. For the CDR3, the DNA is TGTGCCAGCAGTTTATTAGAGCCCAGCGGCGGCTACGAGCAGTACTTC.

J is TRBJ2-2 and V is TRBV18; 11 positions match TRBD1. V lost 2 bases, J lost 3 bases, and 2 bases stayed unmatched. This CDR3 region has 16 residues. CDR1 and CDR2 from the germline V gene are KGHSH and LQKENI. The CDR3 nucleotides read TGTGCCAGCTCACCAAGGACAGGGGGCGACACCGGGGAGCTGTTTTTT. This gives the protein CASSPRTGGDTGELFF.

The genes are TRBV28 and TRBJ2-7, with D unresolved. CDR1 and CDR2 from the germline V gene are MDHEN and SYDVKM. The CDR3 is 12 residues long. The germline V and J ends were trimmed by 8 bases and 4 bases, with 12 bases remaining between them. DNA of the CDR3: TGTGCCAGCGGCCCCCAGGCTTACGAGCAGTACTTC. Its translation is CASGPQAYEQYF.

This clone has only a few counts. The chain recombines TRBV4-1 with TRBJ2-7; the D is unclear. V was shortened by 0 bases and J by 2 bases, with 11 bases between the two germline ends. Germline V gene data show CDR1 as MGHRA and CDR2 as YSYEKL. This CDR3 is 15 amino acids long. CDR3 coding DNA: TGCGCCAGCAGCCAAGATCAGAACACCGCCTACGAGCAGTACTTC. Residues: CASSQDQNTAYEQYF.

J is TRBJ2-3 and V is TRBV9, with TRBD2 matching 9 bases. The CDR3 totals 16 residues. Unmatched junction bases numbered 5, after V lost 1 base and J lost 2 bases. In germline, CDR1 is SGDLS, CDR2 YYNGEE. The CDR3 bases are TGTGCCAGCAGCGTACAGCCTAGCGGGGACACAGATACGCAGTATTTT. Translated, it gives CASSVQPSGDTDTQYF.

The V and J genes are TRBV19 and TRBJ2-1; a possible D gene is TRBD2 (5 bases). From germline, CDR1 is LNHDA and CDR2 SQIVND (reference sequence). V gave up 7 bases and J gave up 4 bases, with 11 bases separating them. The CDR3 runs to 13 residues. For the CDR3, the DNA is TGTGCCAGTAAAAGCGGCTTGTACAATGAGCAGTTCTTC. Encoded protein: CASKSGLYNEQFF.

The chain combines TRBV9 with TRBJ1-1; D might be TRBD1 (6 bases). This CDR3 is 14 amino acids long. The V gene lost 0 bases and the J gene lost 5 bases, with 11 bases spanning the gap. Germline V gene lookup returns CDR1 SGDLS and CDR2 YYNGEE. The chain's CDR3 is CASSVAVGATEAFF. The CDR3 DNA reads as TGTGCCAGCAGCGTAGCCGTGGGGGCAACTGAAGCTTTCTTT.

The chain uses TRBV15 and TRBJ1-1, with D perhaps matching TRBD1 (5 bases). The germline V gene encodes CDR1 LNHNV and CDR2 YYDKDF (reference sequence). CDR3 size: 15 residues. V was trimmed by 1 base and J by 0 bases, leaving 9 bases between them. CDR3 in DNA: TGTGCCACCAGCAGAGCGGGGGTATTGAACACTGAAGCTTTCTTT. Translated, it gives CATSRAGVLNTEAFF.

The chain is built from TRBV9 and TRBJ2-5; 10 bases line up with TRBD2. J gave up 0 bases and V 3 bases, and 8 bases lay outside the gene matches. This CDR3 is 17 amino acids long. Germline CDR1 and CDR2: SGDLS and YYNGEE. In DNA form, the CDR3 reads TGTGCCAGCAGCGACCGAGGAGGACTAGCGGACCAAGAGACCCAGTACTTC. Translation gives CASSDRGGLADQETQYF.